This TCR beta chain was captured in a study of T-cell reconstitution after alpha-beta-depleted transplantation in children. Germline CDR1 and CDR2: LGHDT and YNNKEL (reference sequence). The CDR3 length is 13 residues. Trimming removed 0 bases at V and 5 bases at J, with 7 bases between. TCRbeta library preparation incorporated unique molecular identifiers. Each CDR3 protein gets one entry after TCRdb re-called the PCR reads with MiXCR. Among around 700,000 distinct CDR3 sequences listed, about an eighth were seen once. The receptor was isolated from a girl aged 2 to 9 with congenital amegakaryocytic thrombocytopenia, due to receive a stem cell transplant. This chain joins TRBV3-1 and TRBJ1-2; no firm D call. Material: PBMCs, obtained before TCRalphabeta/CD19-depleted stem cell transplant. Here the CDR3 DNA reads TGTGCCAGCAGCCAAGAAGGGATTTATGGCTACACCTTC. It encodes CASSQEGIYGYTF.